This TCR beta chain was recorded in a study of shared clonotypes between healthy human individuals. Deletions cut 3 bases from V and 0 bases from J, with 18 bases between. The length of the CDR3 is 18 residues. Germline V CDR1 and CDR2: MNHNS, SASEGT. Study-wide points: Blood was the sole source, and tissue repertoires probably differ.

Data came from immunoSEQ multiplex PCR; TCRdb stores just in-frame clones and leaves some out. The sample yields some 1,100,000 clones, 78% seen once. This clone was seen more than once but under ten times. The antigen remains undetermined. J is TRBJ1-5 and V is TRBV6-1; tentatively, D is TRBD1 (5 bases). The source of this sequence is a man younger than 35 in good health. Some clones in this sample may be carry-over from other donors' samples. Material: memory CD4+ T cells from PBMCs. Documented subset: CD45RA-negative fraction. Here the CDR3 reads CASSDLHLGETSNQPQHF. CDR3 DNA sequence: TGTGCCAGCAGTGACCTCCATCTGGGGGAGACTAGCAATCAGCCCCAGCATTTT.